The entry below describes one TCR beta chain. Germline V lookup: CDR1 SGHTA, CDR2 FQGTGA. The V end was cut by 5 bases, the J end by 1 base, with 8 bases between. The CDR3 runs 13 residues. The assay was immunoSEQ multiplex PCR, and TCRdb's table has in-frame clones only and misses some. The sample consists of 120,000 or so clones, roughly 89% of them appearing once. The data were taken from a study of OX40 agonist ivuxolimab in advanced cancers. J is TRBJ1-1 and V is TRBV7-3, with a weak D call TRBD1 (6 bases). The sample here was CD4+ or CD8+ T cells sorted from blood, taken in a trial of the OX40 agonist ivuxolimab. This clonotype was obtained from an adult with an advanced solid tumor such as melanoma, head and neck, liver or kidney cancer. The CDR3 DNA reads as TGTGCCAGCAGCCCGACAGGGAACACTGAAGCTTTCTTT. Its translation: CASSPTGNTEAFF.